Each of the 32 T cell receptor beta chains below was sequenced from the same sample in a study of CD8+ T cells in alopecia areata. It was cDNA, reverse transcribed from extracted RNA, that served as the sequencing template. The data were produced by immunoSEQ multiplex PCR, yet TCRdb's version contains in-frame clones alone and is incomplete. Of about 180,000 clones listed, about 55% are singletons. Treatment noted: oral pan-JAK inhibitor, 5-10 mg twice daily. This sample comprised CD8+ T cells sorted from blood, obtained at week 24, from a patient treated with tofacitinib. The receptors here all came from a human donor with alopecia areata.

The V gene is TRBV30, the J gene TRBJ2-3; 12 bases map to TRBD2. Germline CDR1 GTSNPN, CDR2 SVGIG (reference sequence). The CDR3 loop spans 14 amino acids. V shed 4 bases and J 7 bases; nucleotides not matched to a gene: 6. CDR3 sequence reads: CAWTRTSGANTQYF. The CDR3 nucleotides are TGTGCCTGGACCAGGACTAGCGGGGCAAATACGCAGTATTTT.

This sequence joins TRBV6-5 and TRBJ1-5, with D possibly TRBD1 on 5 matching bases. Trimming left V 7 bases short and J 3 bases short, with 16 bases between. This CDR3 has 15 amino acids. The V gene's germline CDR1 is MNHEY and CDR2 SVGAGI. CDR3 loop: CASTFDRSNNQPQHF. DNA for the CDR3: TGTGCCAGCACCTTCGACAGAAGCAACAATCAGCCCCAGCATTTT.

There are a few counts of this clone. This rearrangement joins TRBV30 to TRBJ2-1; 9 nucleotides match TRBD2. Germline assignment: CDR1 GTSNPN and CDR2 SVGIG (reference sequence). V lost 3 bases and J lost 3; bases outside the gene matches: 3. The CDR3 sequence is 14 residues long. CDR3 amino acids: CAWSIAGVYNEQFF. As DNA, the CDR3 is TGTGCCTGGAGCATAGCGGGGGTCTACAATGAGCAGTTCTTC.

The chain links TRBV30 to TRBJ2-1; D gene uncertain. Looked up from germline, CDR1 is GTSNPN and CDR2 is SVGIG (reference sequence). V was shortened by 0 bases and J by 9 bases, with 15 bases between the two germline ends. The CDR3 extends over 14 amino acids. CDR3 protein: CAWSVNSARFEQFF. CDR3 in DNA: TGTGCCTGGAGTGTAAACTCCGCCAGATTTGAGCAGTTCTTC.

This chain links TRBV19 with TRBJ2-3; tentatively, D is TRBD2 (5 bases). Germline V lookup: CDR1 LNHDA, CDR2 SQIVND (reference sequence). The CDR3 runs 15 residues. V was cut by 5 bases and J by 1 base, with 13 bases left in between. In DNA, the CDR3 is TGTGCCAGTAGTCCTTATAGCGAAGGCACAGATACGCAGTATTTT. The encoded protein is CASSPYSEGTDTQYF. The entire variable domain, with the rest obtained from reference TRBV19 and TRBJ2-3, is as follows: DGGITQSPKYLFRKEGQNVTLSCEQNLNHDAMYWYRQDPGQGLRLIYYSQIVNDFQKGDIAEGYSVSREKKESFPLTVTSAQKNPTAFYLCASSPYSEGTDTQYFGPGTRLTVL.

The V and J genes are TRBV7-2 and TRBJ2-3; 11 bases match TRBD2. This CDR3 region has 15 residues. Germline CDR1 is SGHTA and CDR2 is FQGNSA. The V and J ends lost 6 bases and 4 bases, in that order; junction bases with no gene match: 6. The CDR3 nucleotides are TGTGCCAGCAGTGCTAGCGGGGGGTTGTCAGATACGCAGTATTTT. It codes for CASSASGGLSDTQYF.

V usage is TRBV7-8 and J usage is TRBJ2-1, with 8 bases that match TRBD1. There are 16 residues in the CDR3. CDR1 SGHVS and CDR2 FQNEAQ come from the germline V gene. Germline trimming cut 1 base from V and 5 bases from J; bases unmatched to any gene: 7. In nucleotides, the CDR3 is TGTGCCAGCAGCTTAGAAGCAGGGGGCGACCACAATGAGCAGTTCTTC. It yields the protein CASSLEAGGDHNEQFF.

The chain employs TRBV15 and TRBJ2-3, with D possibly being TRBD2 (5 bases). CDR3 length: 17 residues. With 0 bases removed from V and 1 base from J, the gap between germline ends came to 14 bases. Germline loops: CDR1 LNHNV, CDR2 YYDKDF (reference sequence). The CDR3 here is CATSREGLGEGTDTQYF. The CDR3, as DNA: TGTGCCACCAGCAGAGAAGGGCTGGGAGAAGGCACAGATACGCAGTATTTT.

To note about this clone: Other DNA sequences from this sample encode an identical CDR3 as well. V and J are TRBV4-3 and TRBJ2-7; 8 nucleotides align to TRBD1. Germline CDR1 LGHNA, CDR2 YSLEER. The CDR3 consists of 15 residues. The junction had 4 bases not matched to a gene; V was cut back by 0 bases and J by 3 bases. This CDR3 reads CASSQEGTGGYEQYF. The DNA of the CDR3 is TGCGCCAGCAGCCAAGAGGGAACAGGGGGCTACGAGCAGTACTTC.

The chain couples TRBV2 to TRBJ2-4, with 13 nucleotides matching TRBD2. Germline V gene data show CDR1 as SNHLY and CDR2 as FYNNEI. The CDR3 is 18 amino acids. The V and J ends lost 8 bases and 5 bases, in that order; junction bases with no gene match: 15. CDR3 bases: TGTGCCAGCCGCTACACCGCGGGTACTAGCGGGGGGGAAAACATTCAGTACTTC. Amino acid sequence: CASRYTAGTSGGENIQYF. Variable domain in full (rest from reference TRBV2 and TRBJ2-4): EPEVTQTPSHQVTQMGQEVILRCVPISNHLYFYWYRQILGQKVEFLVSFYNNEISEKSEIFDDQFSVERPDGSNFTLKIRSTKLEDSAMYFCASRYTAGTSGGENIQYFGAGTRLSVL.

There are a few counts of this clone. The chain carries TRBV29-1 and TRBJ1-2, with D hard to call. The V end was cut by 4 bases, the J end by 14 bases, with 20 bases between. Germline lookup yields CDR1 SQVTM and CDR2 ANQGSEA. The CDR3 consists of 12 residues. The CDR3 spells CSVVPGMPPWTF. The CDR3 DNA sequence: TGCAGCGTTGTTCCGGGGATGCCCCCTTGGACCTTC. Complete variable domain (other parts from reference TRBV29-1 and TRBJ1-2): SAVISQKPSRDICQRGTSLTIQCQVDSQVTMMFWYRQQPGQSLTLIATANQGSEATYESGFVIDKFPISRPNLTFSTLTVSNMSPEDSSIYLCSVVPGMPPWTFGSGTRLTVV.

CDR3 residues: CASSPVSGGATDTQYF. CDR3 sequence (DNA): TGTGCCAGCAGCCCAGTTAGCGGGGGAGCCACAGATACGCAGTATTTT. The chain uses TRBV11-2 and TRBJ2-3; 9 bases agree with TRBD2. The CDR3 is made up of 16 amino acids. The germline V gene has CDR1 SGHAT and CDR2 FQNNGV. After removal of 5 bases from V and 2 bases from J, the junction contained 8 bases not matched to a gene.

This clone has just one count. In DNA form, the CDR3 reads TGTGCCAGCAGCTTGGGGACAGGGGCGAACAATGAGCAGTTCTTC. This codes for CASSLGTGANNEQFF. The chain uses TRBV7-2 and TRBJ2-1; 10 bases line up with TRBD1. Germline V gene lookup returns CDR1 SGHTA and CDR2 FQGNSA. The CDR3 contains 15 residues. After removal of 3 bases from V and 5 bases from J, the junction contained 4 bases not matched to a gene.

This clone was seen a few times. The V and J genes are TRBV7-9 and TRBJ2-5; TRBD2 matches 7 bases. Germline V CDR1 and CDR2: SEHNR, FQNEAQ (reference sequence). V shed 8 bases, J shed 1 base, and the junction held 22 bases outside the gene matches. This CDR3 contains 19 residues. CDR3 region: CASGNVRPLPGGAQETQYF. DNA of the CDR3: TGTGCCAGCGGCAACGTCCGTCCCCTACCGGGGGGTGCCCAAGAGACCCAGTACTTC.

The chain carries TRBV6-5 and TRBJ2-7; 10 positions agree with TRBD1. V shed 3 bases, J shed 7 bases, and the junction held 6 bases outside the gene matches. The V gene's germline CDR1 is MNHEY and CDR2 SVGAGI. The CDR3 is 14 amino acids. CDR3 bases: TGTGCCAGCAGTTATCTGACAGGGGGCTTGGAGCAGTACTTC. It specifies CASSYLTGGLEQYF.

The chain is built from TRBV29-1 and TRBJ2-2; 16 nucleotides align to TRBD2. J lost 0 bases, V lost 4 bases, and 2 bases had no gene match. This CDR3 has 17 residues. Germline V gene sequence: CDR1 SQVTM, CDR2 ANQGSEA. CDR3 in amino acids: CSVVGTSGGANTGELFF. CDR3 nucleotide sequence: TGCAGCGTTGTAGGGACTAGCGGGGGGGCGAACACCGGGGAGCTGTTTTTT.

Concerning this clone itself: This same CDR3 is encoded by further DNA sequences in the sample. The chain combines TRBV4-3 with TRBJ1-4; no clear D. The CDR3 is made up of 15 amino acids. The germline V gene encodes CDR1 LGHNA and CDR2 YSLEER. With 0 bases removed from V and 0 bases from J, the gap between germline ends came to 5 bases. The CDR3, as DNA: TGCGCCAGCAGCCAAGATGGTGCAACTAATGAAAAACTGTTTTTT. Amino acid sequence: CASSQDGATNEKLFF.

Only a few counts were recorded for this clone. Written as DNA, the CDR3 is TGCAGCGTTCGTACTGAGTACGAGCAGTACTTC. Translation: CSVRTEYEQYF. The rearrangement joins TRBV29-1 to TRBJ2-7; D remains unclear. The germline V gene encodes CDR1 SQVTM and CDR2 ANQGSEA. V lost 5 bases and J lost 4, with 9 bases in between. The CDR3 consists of 11 residues.

V gene TRBV19 combines with J gene TRBJ1-2; 9 bases agree with TRBD1. This CDR3 region has 15 residues. Germline loops: CDR1 LNHDA, CDR2 SQIVND (reference sequence). V lost 6 bases, J lost 7 bases, and 12 bases stayed unmatched. The CDR3 DNA reads TGTGCCAGTAGCATACCGCCGGACAGGGGTTCTGGCTACACCTTC. This gives the protein CASSIPPDRGSGYTF.

This chain links TRBV5-6 with TRBJ2-5; 11 nucleotides agree with TRBD1. The V gene's germline CDR1 is SGHDT and CDR2 YYEEEE. The CDR3 loop spans 15 amino acids. V shed 9 bases and J 1 base; nucleotides not matched to a gene: 8. The CDR3 region has the DNA TGTGCCACCAAGGCCGGGACAGGGGGCCAAGAGACCCAGTACTTC. This encodes CATKAGTGGQETQYF.

This chain joins TRBV7-9 and TRBJ2-7; D gene unclear. CDR1 is SEHNR, CDR2 FQNEAQ, per germline (reference sequence). V lost 2 bases and J lost 3, with 11 bases in between. The CDR3 length is 14 residues. CDR3: CASSLRATDYEQYF. The DNA of the CDR3 is TGTGCCAGCAGCTTAAGGGCGACTGACTACGAGCAGTACTTC.

V gene TRBV27 combines with J gene TRBJ1-5, with unresolved D. The V gene's germline CDR1 is MNHEY and CDR2 SMNVEV (reference sequence). This CDR3 region has 15 residues. Trimming stripped 6 bases from V and 1 base from J, with 13 bases between. The CDR3 DNA is TGTGCCAGCAGCCCGGTTGGTGGGAGCAATCAGCCCCAGCATTTT. Its protein product is CASSPVGGSNQPQHF.

This clone was observed a handful of times. This chain uses TRBV19 with TRBJ2-7, with 9 bases fitting TRBD2. The CDR3 contains 14 residues. Trimming took 6 bases from V and 2 from J; bases not matched to a gene: 5. CDR1 LNHDA and CDR2 SQIVND come from the germline V gene (reference sequence). This CDR3 reads CASSPASGAYEQYF. DNA for the CDR3: TGTGCCAGTAGCCCAGCTAGCGGGGCCTACGAGCAGTACTTC.

This clone was counted between two and nine times. CDR3 amino acids: CSGRQGTEAFF. CDR3 coding DNA: TGCAGCGGACGACAGGGCACTGAAGCTTTCTTT. This rearrangement joins TRBV29-1 to TRBJ1-1; TRBD1 aligns across 7 bases. Germline V CDR1 and CDR2: SQVTM, ANQGSEA. V dropped 7 bases and J dropped 4; count of bases not matched to a gene: 3. The CDR3 runs 11 residues.

The chain combines TRBV25-1 with TRBJ2-7; D is possibly TRBD1 (6 bases). Germline V gene sequence: CDR1 MGHDK, CDR2 SYGVNS. V gave up 3 bases and J gave up 0 bases, with 15 bases separating them. The CDR3 is made up of 16 amino acids. Written as DNA, the CDR3 is TGTGCCAGCAGTGAGGGGGCCGGGACCGGCTCCTACGAGCAGTACTTC. Translating it yields CASSEGAGTGSYEQYF.

This chain joins TRBV29-1 and TRBJ2-7; D is undetermined. V was trimmed by 3 bases and J by 3 bases, leaving 9 bases between them. The germline V gene has CDR1 SQVTM and CDR2 ANQGSEA. The CDR3 runs 12 residues. CDR3 protein: CSVETADYEQYF. In DNA, the CDR3 is TGCAGCGTTGAGACGGCCGACTACGAGCAGTACTTC.

The genes are TRBV27 and TRBJ2-7; D remains ambiguous. Germline CDR1 MNHEY, CDR2 SMNVEV (reference sequence). CDR3 length: 11 residues. Trimming cost V 8 bases and J 4 bases, with 9 bases left between them. The CDR3 DNA follows: TGTGCCAGCGGCCTGGGGTACGAGCAGTACTTC. Amino acids: CASGLGYEQYF.

This chain connects TRBV18 to TRBJ2-1; the D gene could be TRBD1 or TRBD2 (6 bases each). V lost 9 bases, J lost 7 bases, and 16 bases lay in between. There are 13 residues in the CDR3. Germline-derived CDR1 and CDR2 are KGHSH and LQKENI. In DNA form, the CDR3 reads TGTGCCAGTGATGGAGGGACAAGGAATGAGCAGTTCTTC. It specifies CASDGGTRNEQFF.

The chain carries TRBV15 and TRBJ1-1; D is unresolved. In germline, CDR1 is LNHNV, CDR2 YYDKDF (reference sequence). The CDR3 is 14 residues long. Trimming left V 5 bases short and J 4 bases short, with 14 bases between. The CDR3: CATSVGPLGTEAFF. CDR3 nucleotides: TGTGCCACCAGCGTAGGTCCTCTTGGCACTGAAGCTTTCTTT.

V is TRBV6-6 and J is TRBJ2-1; D call uncertain. Germline-derived CDR1 and CDR2 are MNHNY and SVGAGI (reference sequence). V lost 5 bases and J 6 bases, leaving 8 bases between the germline ends. This CDR3 spans 12 amino acids. CDR3 coding DNA: TGTGCCAGCAGTCCCCTGGGCAATGAGCAGTTCTTC. It codes for CASSPLGNEQFF.

The rearrangement links TRBV14 to TRBJ1-1; TRBD1 aligns across 7 bases. The CDR3 is 15 residues long. From germline, CDR1 is SGHDN and CDR2 FVKESK. V was pared by 2 bases and J by 1 base, with 4 bases of the junction left unmatched. In DNA form, the CDR3 reads TGTGCCAGCAGCCAAACCGGGACAGCGAACACTGAAGCTTTCTTT. Protein: CASSQTGTANTEAFF.

The J gene is TRBJ1-1, the V gene TRBV5-1; D might be TRBD1 (6 bases). The CDR3 totals 16 residues. Trimming pared 1 base from V and 4 bases from J, leaving 17 bases between. Germline CDR1 and CDR2: SGHRS and YFSETQ. CDR3 sequence: CASSLQGRSSGTEAFF. CDR3 DNA sequence: TGCGCCAGCAGCTTGCAGGGGCGGTCGTCGGGCACTGAAGCTTTCTTT.